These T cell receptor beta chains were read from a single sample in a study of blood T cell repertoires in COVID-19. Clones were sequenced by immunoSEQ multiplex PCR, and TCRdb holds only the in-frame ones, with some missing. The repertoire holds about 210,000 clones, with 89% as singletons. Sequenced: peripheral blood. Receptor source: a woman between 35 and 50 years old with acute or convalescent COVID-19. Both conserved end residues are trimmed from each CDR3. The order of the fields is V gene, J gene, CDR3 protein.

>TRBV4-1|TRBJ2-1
ASSQDGTGLAGHYNEQF
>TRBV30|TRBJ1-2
AWSGTGEGYT
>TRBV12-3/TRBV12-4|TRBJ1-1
ASSQGRNTEAF
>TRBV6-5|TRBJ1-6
ASRTGGAGSPLH
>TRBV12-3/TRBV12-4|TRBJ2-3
ASSRGDTQY
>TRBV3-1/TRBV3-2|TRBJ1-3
ASSRGQGAGNTIY
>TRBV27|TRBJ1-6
ASSLSPEPGSPLH
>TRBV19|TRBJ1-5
ASSLQGYQPQH
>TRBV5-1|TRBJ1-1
ASSSGDRGNTEAF
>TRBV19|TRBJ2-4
ASSMSTAGRRVNIQY
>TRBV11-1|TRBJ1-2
ASRRRDRGPGYGYT
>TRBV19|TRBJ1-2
ASSDGTGGADGYT
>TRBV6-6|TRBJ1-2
ASTDRGYGYT
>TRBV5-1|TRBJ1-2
ASSKGNGGGYGYT
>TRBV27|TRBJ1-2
ASSSWTGGADYGYT
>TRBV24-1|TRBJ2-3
ATSGMDRGTDTQY
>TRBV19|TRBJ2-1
ASSMTSGGARYNEQF
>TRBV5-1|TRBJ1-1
ASSFQGGAEAF
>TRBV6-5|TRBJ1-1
ASRGQLVNTEAF
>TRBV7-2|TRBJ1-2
ASSLVWTGEEGYT
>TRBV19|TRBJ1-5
ASSFGTDFEEPQH
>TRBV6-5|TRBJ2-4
ASTRGVKGYDIQY
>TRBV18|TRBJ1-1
ASRWEGTEAF
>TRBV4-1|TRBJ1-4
ASNTGGHSNEKLF
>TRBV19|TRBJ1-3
ASRTGTGNTIY
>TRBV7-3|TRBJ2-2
ASSSTSGGLVTGELF
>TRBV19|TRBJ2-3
ASSSDSGTGIPWDTQY
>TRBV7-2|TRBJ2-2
ASSPSGGSGELF
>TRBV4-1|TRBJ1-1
ASSQGRTGRAF
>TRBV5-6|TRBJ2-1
ASSAFSRENEQF
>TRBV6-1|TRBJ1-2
ASSEVGGPSPGGYT
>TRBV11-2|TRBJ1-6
ASSSKQGVNSPLH
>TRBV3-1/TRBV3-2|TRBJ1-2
ASSQSGGGSYGYT
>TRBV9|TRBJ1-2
ASSPPRGFGGYT
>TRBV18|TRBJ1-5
ASSPGQGAYQPQH
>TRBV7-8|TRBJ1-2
ASSQGTDYGYT
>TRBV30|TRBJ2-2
AWDRTSGGVELF
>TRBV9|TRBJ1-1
ASSVARGGSEAF
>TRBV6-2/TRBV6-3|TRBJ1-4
ASSWGRGDYEKLF
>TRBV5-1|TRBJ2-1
ASGSGGELMGNEQF
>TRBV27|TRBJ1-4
ASRGDREVTNEKLF
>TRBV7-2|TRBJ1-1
ASSLTPWNSLNTEAF
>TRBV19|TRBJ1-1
ASSIDWPKAF
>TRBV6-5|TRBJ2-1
ASFPGHNYNEQF
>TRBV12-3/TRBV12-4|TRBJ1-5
ASSRESNQPQH
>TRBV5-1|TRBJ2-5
ASSLDFSGGRETQY
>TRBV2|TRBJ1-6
ASSTSGLSPLH
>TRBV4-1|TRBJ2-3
ASSQDPPSASTDTQY
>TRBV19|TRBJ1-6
ASSGVPGQSNSPLH
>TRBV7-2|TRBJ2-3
ASSFYLVGSTDTQY